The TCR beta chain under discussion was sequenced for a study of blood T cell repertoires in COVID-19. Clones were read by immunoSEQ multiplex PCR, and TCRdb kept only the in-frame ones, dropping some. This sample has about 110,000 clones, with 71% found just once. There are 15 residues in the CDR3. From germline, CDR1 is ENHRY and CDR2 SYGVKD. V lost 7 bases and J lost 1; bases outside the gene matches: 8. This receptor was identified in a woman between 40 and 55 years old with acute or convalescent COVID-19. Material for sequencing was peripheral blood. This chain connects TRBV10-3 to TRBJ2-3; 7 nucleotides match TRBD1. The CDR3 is CAITFSGTGTDTQYF. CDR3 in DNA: TGTGCCATCACCTTTTCCGGGACAGGCACAGATACGCAGTATTTT.